Each of the 3 T cell receptor beta chains below was sequenced from the same sample in a study of blood T cell repertoires in COVID-19. Profiling relied on immunoSEQ multiplex PCR, and the TCRdb table lists in-frame clones only, not all of them. The sample lists around 190,000 clones; around 90% were seen once. What was sequenced was PBMCs or T cells enriched from blood (not recorded which). The receptors here all came from a young man with acute COVID-19.

CDR3 bases: TGTGCCAGCAGTCAAACTAGCGGGGGGCTCAATGAGCAGTTCTTC. Translating it yields CASSQTSGGLNEQFF. The chain joins TRBV6-5 to TRBJ2-1; 12 nucleotides line up with TRBD2. Per the germline V gene, CDR1 is MNHEY and CDR2 is SVGAGI. Trimming removed 5 bases from V and 6 bases from J; junction bases left unmatched: 5. The CDR3 extends over 15 amino acids.

This clone was seen once. J is TRBJ2-3 and V is TRBV13, with 8 bases matching TRBD2. Unmatched junction bases numbered 11, after V lost 5 bases and J lost 4 bases. Germline CDR1 and CDR2: PRHDT and FYEKMQ (reference sequence). The CDR3 covers 16 residues. The CDR3 region is CASSRISGGPPDTQYF. The CDR3 region has the DNA TGTGCCAGCAGCAGGATATCGGGAGGGCCCCCAGATACGCAGTATTTT.

V is TRBV18 and J is TRBJ1-4; no clear D. Trimming took off 1 base at V and 5 bases at J, with 11 bases between the two ends. CDR1 is KGHSH and CDR2 is LQKENI in the germline V gene. This CDR3 region has 15 residues. This CDR3 reads CASSPLGPPNEKLFF. The CDR3 bases are TGTGCCAGCTCACCACTTGGGCCACCAAATGAAAAACTGTTTTTT.